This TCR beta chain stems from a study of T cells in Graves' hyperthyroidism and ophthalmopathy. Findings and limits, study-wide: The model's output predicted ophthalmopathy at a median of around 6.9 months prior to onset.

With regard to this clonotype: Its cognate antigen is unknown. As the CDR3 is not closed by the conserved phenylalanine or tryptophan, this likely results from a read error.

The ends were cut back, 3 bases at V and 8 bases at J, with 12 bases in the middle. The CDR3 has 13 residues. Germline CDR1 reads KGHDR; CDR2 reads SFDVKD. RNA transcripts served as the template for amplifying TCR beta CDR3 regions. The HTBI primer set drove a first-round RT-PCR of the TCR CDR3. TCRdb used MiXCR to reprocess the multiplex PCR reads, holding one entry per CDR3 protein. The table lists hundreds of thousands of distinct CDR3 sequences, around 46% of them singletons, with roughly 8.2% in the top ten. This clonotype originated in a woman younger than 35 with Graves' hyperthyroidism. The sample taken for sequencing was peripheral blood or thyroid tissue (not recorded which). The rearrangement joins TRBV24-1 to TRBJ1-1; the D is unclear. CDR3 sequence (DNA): TGTGCCACCAGTGATCCCCCCCCTCGGGAAGCTTTCCTT. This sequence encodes CATSDPPPREAFL.